This is a list of T cell receptor beta chains from one sample in a study of cytomegalovirus exposure and HLA in healthy donors. TCRdb keeps only in-frame clones here, not all; method: immunoSEQ multiplex PCR. The sample includes about 240,000 clones, about 80% of them seen just once. Sequenced material: PBMCs. Source of these receptors: a woman between 55 and 75 years old in good health and CMV-seropositive. Both conserved end residues are part of each CDR3. The D gene is left open where the match is weak. Some rows have no size entry. The others give once, few or many, or a class for an expanded clone.

TRBJ2-1,14,TRBV7-2,TRBD2,NA,CASSLVAGMNEQFF,TGTGCCAGCAGCTTAGTAGCGGGTATGAATGAGCAGTTCTTC
TRBJ2-7,16,TRBV11-2,TRBD1,NA,CASSLDRGRSSYEQYF,TGTGCCAGCAGCTTGGACAGGGGTCGGAGCTCCTACGAGCAGTACTTC
TRBJ2-5,15,TRBV27,NA,NA,CASSFQQGRRETQYF,TGTGCCAGCTCTTTTCAACAGGGAAGGCGGGAGACCCAGTACTTC
TRBJ1-4,16,TRBV6-1,NA,NA,CASSGDPGQYNEKLFF,TGTGCCAGCAGTGGGGATCCCGGACAGTACAATGAAAAACTGTTTTTT
TRBJ2-7,18,TRBV10-3,TRBD2,NA,CAISEPTSGWEGSYEQYF,TGTGCCATCAGTGAGCCGACTAGCGGGTGGGAGGGCTCCTACGAGCAGTACTTC
TRBJ2-3,12,TRBV9,NA,few,CASSALLDTQYF,TGTGCCAGCAGCGCCCTTTTGGATACGCAGTATTTT
TRBJ2-5,15,TRBV10-3,TRBD1,NA,CAISPGQGVGETQYF,TGTGCCATCAGTCCCGGACAGGGGGTCGGGGAGACCCAGTACTTC
TRBJ2-7,18,TRBV7-2,TRBD2,NA,CASSLFLAGTVSGYEQYF,TGTGCCAGCAGCTTATTCCTAGCGGGAACTGTATCGGGCTACGAGCAGTACTTC
TRBJ2-7,12,TRBV5-1,NA,NA,CASSLVVSEQYF,TGCGCCAGCAGCTTGGTAGTTTCCGAGCAGTACTTC
TRBJ2-7,11,TRBV19,NA,NA,CASSTEYEQYF,TGTGCCAGTAGCACTGAATACGAGCAGTACTTC
TRBJ1-4,15,TRBV6-5,TRBD1,few,CASSFGTATNEKLFF,TGTGCCAGCAGTTTCGGGACAGCAACTAATGAAAAACTGTTTTTT
TRBJ2-7,12,TRBV28,NA,NA,CASSLWLYEQYF,TGTGCCAGCAGTTTGTGGCTCTACGAGCAGTACTTC
TRBJ1-1,14,TRBV5-1,NA,NA,CASSPRVENTEAFF,TGCGCCAGCAGCCCCAGGGTTGAGAACACTGAAGCTTTCTTT
TRBJ2-3,15,TRBV5-1,TRBD1,NA,CASSLNRGSTDTQYF,TGCGCCAGCAGCTTGAACAGGGGAAGCACAGATACGCAGTATTTT
TRBJ2-1,13,TRBV27,NA,NA,CASRPSEYNEQFF,TGTGCCAGCAGGCCTAGCGAGTACAATGAGCAGTTCTTC
TRBJ2-1,16,TRBV12-5,TRBD2,NA,CASGPRAGGPSKEQFF,TGTGCTAGTGGTCCGAGGGCGGGAGGCCCCAGTAAGGAGCAGTTCTTC
TRBJ2-7,17,TRBV30,TRBD2,NA,CAWSSLNPGLAGDEQYF,TGTGCCTGGAGTTCTCTCAACCCGGGACTAGCGGGAGACGAGCAGTACTTC
TRBJ2-2,13,TRBV2,NA,NA,CASRGDSAGELFF,TGTGCCAGCAGAGGAGACTCTGCCGGGGAGCTGTTTTTT
TRBJ2-1,16,TRBV12-5,TRBD1,once,CASGLVAGQGINEQFF,TGTGCTAGTGGTTTGGTGGCGGGACAGGGAATAAATGAGCAGTTCTTC
TRBJ2-2,15,TRBV7-8,NA,NA,CASSPHGGNTGELFF,TGTGCCAGCAGCCCACACGGGGGGAACACCGGGGAGCTGTTTTTT
TRBJ1-2,15,TRBV7-8,TRBD1,NA,CASSPRDRAEYGYTF,TGTGCCAGCAGCCCACGCGACAGGGCCGAATATGGCTACACCTTC
TRBJ1-2,10,TRBV20-1,NA,NA,CSATSDGYTF,TGCAGTGCTACTTCAGATGGCTACACCTTC
TRBJ1-2,12,TRBV2,TRBD1,NA,CASLQGAGGYTF,TGTGCCTCATTGCAGGGGGCAGGTGGCTACACCTTC
TRBJ2-1,12,TRBV5-4,TRBD2,NA,CASSTLAGGRFF,TGTGCCAGCAGCACACTAGCGGGAGGTCGGTTCTTC
TRBJ2-7,14,TRBV7-8,NA,NA,CASSATVSSYEQYF,TGTGCCAGCAGCGCGACAGTGAGCTCCTACGAGCAGTACTTC
TRBJ2-1,12,TRBV4-1,TRBD1,NA,CASSQTGNEQFF,TGCGCCAGCAGCCAGACAGGGAATGAGCAGTTCTTC
TRBJ2-5,17,TRBV7-3,TRBD2,NA,CASSLGHGLAGGETQYF,TGTGCCAGCAGCTTAGGCCATGGACTAGCGGGAGGAGAGACCCAGTACTTC
TRBJ2-3,20,TRBV4-1,NA,NA,CASSQDPARGGSVITDTQYF,TGCGCCAGCAGCCAAGACCCCGCTCGGGGTGGATCCGTAATCACAGATACGCAGTATTTT
TRBJ2-7,13,TRBV29-1,NA,NA,CSVEDVPSYEQYF,TGCAGCGTTGAAGATGTCCCCAGCTACGAGCAGTACTTC
TRBJ1-5,13,TRBV6-1,NA,NA,CASSEGVRQPQHF,TGTGCCAGCAGTGAGGGAGTACGCCAGCCCCAGCATTTT
TRBJ2-7,15,TRBV19,TRBD2,NA,CASSRDAGGPYEQYF,TGTGCCAGTAGTAGAGACGCGGGAGGACCCTACGAGCAGTACTTC
TRBJ1-1,12,TRBV6-6,NA,NA,CASRPGGGTAFF,TGTGCCAGCAGACCCGGGGGGGGCACAGCTTTCTTT
TRBJ2-3,16,TRBV28,TRBD1,NA,CASSLPRTGGADTQYF,TGTGCCAGCAGTTTACCTCGGACAGGGGGAGCAGATACGCAGTATTTT
TRBJ2-3,15,TRBV6-5,TRBD2,NA,CASKASGSRTDTQYF,TGTGCCAGCAAGGCTAGCGGGTCCCGGACAGATACGCAGTATTTT
TRBJ1-1,13,TRBV27,NA,NA,CASSQNRETEAFF,TGTGCCAGCAGTCAAAACAGGGAAACTGAAGCTTTCTTT
TRBJ2-5,15,TRBV6-6,NA,NA,CASSWGLGGQETQYF,TGTGCCAGCAGTTGGGGCCTGGGTGGCCAAGAGACCCAGTACTTC
TRBJ2-1,15,TRBV5-1,TRBD1,NA,CASSLDGTDYNEQFF,TGCGCCAGCAGCTTGGACGGGACAGACTACAATGAGCAGTTCTTC